Below are 32 T cell receptor beta chains sequenced from a single sample in a study of kidney transplant recipient with SARS-CoV-2 infection. TCRdb passed the reads through MiXCR, listing each CDR3 protein once. The data contain 200,000 to 300,000 distinct CDR3 sequences, around 28% of them singletons. Sequencing was performed on a blood sample, taken at baseline and on roughly day 120 from a kidney transplant recipient. These receptors were taken from a young adult male patient who had COVID-19 and was a kidney transplant recipient. T cells may partly derive from the graft donor.

With respect to this clonotype: Just one base apart from a much larger clone, this may be a read error. The chain combines TRBV9 with TRBJ2-7; D not resolved. This CDR3 has 16 residues. Germline CDR1 SGDLS, CDR2 YYNGEE. Trimming took 1 base from V and 0 from J, leaving 14 bases between them. CDR3 sequence reads: CASSVQAHPNSYEQYF. The CDR3 DNA is TGTGCCAGCAGCGTACAAGCGCACCCAAACTCCTACGAGCAGTACTTC.

Comment on this clonotype: This could be a read error, since a much larger clone is one nucleotide away. V usage is TRBV11-1 and J usage is TRBJ1-2; D not resolved. This CDR3 has 17 residues. CDR1 and CDR2 from the germline V gene are SGHAT and FQDESV (reference sequence). DNA for the CDR3: TGTGCCAGCAGCATAATGTGTAAGGCTGGAAAGACCTATGGCTACGCCTTC. It specifies CASSIMCKAGKTYGYAF.

Concerning this clonotype itself: A much larger clone differs by one base, so this may be a read error. The chain recombines TRBV11-3 with TRBJ1-2; D ambiguous. The CDR3 runs to 17 residues. The germline V and J ends were trimmed by 5 bases and 4 bases, with 23 bases remaining between them. Per the germline V gene, CDR1 is SGHNT and CDR2 is YENEEA. The CDR3 bases are TGTGCCAGCAGCATGACCCTCGATCTCGGAAAGACCTATGGCTACACCTTC. Translated: CASSMTLDLGKTYGYTF.

This clonotype appeared many times. The J gene is TRBJ2-7, the V gene TRBV29-1, with TRBD1 identical over 9 bases. Trimming at V came to 7 bases and at J to 7 bases, leaving 5 bases not matched to a gene. This CDR3 spans 11 amino acids. Germline loops: CDR1 SQVTM, CDR2 ANQGSEA. The CDR3 DNA is TGCAGCGCGGGACAGGGAAATGAGCAGTACTTC. Encoded protein: CSAGQGNEQYF.

This clonotype was seen repeatedly, ten times or more. The chain combines TRBV4-3 with TRBJ2-7, with a tentative D call TRBD1 (7 bases). This CDR3 has 17 residues. Between the trimmed V and J ends, which lost 5 bases and 7 bases, there was a span of 27 bases. Germline V CDR1 and CDR2: LGHNA, YSLEER. The CDR3 reads CASSAGGGLAPSPEQYF. The CDR3 DNA reads as TGCGCCAGCAGCGCTGGAGGGGGCTTAGCGCCCTCGCCAGAGCAGTACTTC.

On this clonotype: This may be a read error: a much more frequent sequence differs by one nucleotide. The J gene is TRBJ1-1, the V gene TRBV5-5; 7 bases are a match to TRBD1. The V gene's germline CDR1 is SGHKS and CDR2 YYEKEE (reference sequence). J was trimmed by 5 bases and V by 5 bases; bases with no gene match: 15. The CDR3 spans 16 residues. The CDR3 is CASSFRRGRGRTEAFF. CDR3 coding DNA: TGTGCCAGCAGTTTCCGAAGAGGGAGGGGGCGTACTGAAGCTTTCTTT.

This clonotype was picked up many times. This chain links TRBV29-1 with TRBJ2-7; maybe TRBD1 (6 bases). V lost 5 bases and J 1 base, leaving 9 bases between the germline ends. The CDR3 is made up of 12 amino acids. From germline, CDR1 is SQVTM and CDR2 ANQGSEA. Written as DNA, the CDR3 is TGCAGCGTTAACGGACAGTCCTACGAGCAGTACTTC. Translation: CSVNGQSYEQYF.

This clonotype was detected many times. The rearrangement links TRBV2 to TRBJ1-4; D is undetermined. The germline V gene has CDR1 SNHLY and CDR2 FYNNEI. There are 14 residues in the CDR3. V was clipped by 9 bases and J by 2 bases, with 13 bases between them. The CDR3 DNA sequence: TGTGCCAGTTCTCGGTGGCTGACTAATGAAAAACTGTTTTTT. Translated, it gives CASSRWLTNEKLFF.

In its sample, this clonotype was seen a few times. The chain uses TRBV14 and TRBJ1-1; no clear D gene. The CDR3 has 15 amino acids. V shed 4 bases and J shed 1 base, with 13 bases lying between them. From germline, CDR1 is SGHDN and CDR2 FVKESK. In nucleotides, the CDR3 is TGTGCCAGCAGCCTCCGTACTGCCCCGAACACTGAAGCTTTCTTT. Its protein product is CASSLRTAPNTEAFF. The variable domain in full, completed from reference TRBV14 and TRBJ1-1, reads EAGVTQFPSHSVIEKGQTVTLRCDPISGHDNLYWYRRVMGKEIKFLLHFVKESKQDESGMPNNRFLAERTGGTYSTLKVQPAELEDSGVYFCASSLRTAPNTEAFFGQGTRLTVV.

This clonotype has ten or more counts. This chain uses TRBV11-3 with TRBJ2-7; D possibly corresponds to TRBD2 (6 bases). The CDR3 loop spans 17 amino acids. V lost 1 base and J 0 bases, leaving 16 bases between the germline ends. CDR1 and CDR2 (germline): SGHNT, YENEEA. CDR3 sequence reads: CASSLGRGGPSSYEQYF. The CDR3 nucleotides read TGTGCCAGCAGCTTAGGGAGGGGAGGCCCAAGCTCCTACGAGCAGTACTTC.

V gene TRBV21-1 combines with J gene TRBJ1-1. TRBV21-1 is given as a pseudogene. The CDR3 runs 17 residues. The CDR3 region is CASSRVQDGVLNTEAFF. CDR3 DNA sequence: TGTGCCAGCAGCAGAGTTCAGGACGGCGTCCTGAACACTGAAGCTTTCTTT.

This clonotype appeared many times. The chain is built from TRBV2 and TRBJ2-3, with no clear D. CDR1 SNHLY and CDR2 FYNNEI come from the germline V gene. This CDR3 spans 14 amino acids. V lost 10 bases to trimming and J lost 5 bases, with 19 bases between them. For the CDR3, the DNA is TGTGCCACCTCGCAGCGTCACGCCGTAGATACGCAGTATTTT. Protein product: CATSQRHAVDTQYF.

This clonotype has a single count. A read error is possible here, since a much larger clone lies one base away. The rearrangement joins TRBV16 to TRBJ2-7; D call uncertain. This CDR3 is 17 amino acids long. Germline CDR1 and CDR2: KGHSY and FQNENV. The CDR3 protein is CASSSPKVVRKTYGHTF. In DNA form, the CDR3 reads TGTGCCAGCAGCAGTCCAAAGGTCGTTAGAAAGACCTATGGCCACACCTTC.

Many counts were recorded for this clonotype. The chain couples TRBV2 to TRBJ1-1; D may be TRBD1 (6 bases). Germline-derived CDR1 and CDR2 are SNHLY and FYNNEI. The CDR3 is 14 residues long. The germline V and J ends were trimmed by 2 bases and 5 bases, with 12 bases remaining between them. This CDR3 is CASSELGGRTEAFF. DNA for the CDR3: TGTGCCAGCAGTGAACTGGGGGGGCGGACTGAAGCTTTCTTT.

With respect to this clonotype: Since a much larger clone is just one base distant, this may be a read error. J is TRBJ2-7 and V is TRBV19; D is undetermined. The J call is doubtful: the DNA matches TRBJ2-5 better. From germline, CDR1 is LNHDA and CDR2 SQIVND (reference sequence). There are 15 residues in the CDR3. CDR3 coding DNA: TGTGCCAGGAGTATAGGTAGGGTGAGTCAGGAGACCCAGTACTTC. Translated: CARSIGRVSQETQYF.

With regard to this clonotype: Being one base from a much bigger clone, this may be a read error. This chain joins TRBV6-5 and TRBJ1-2; D not resolved. The germline gives CDR1 MNHEY, CDR2 SVGAGI. Trimming took off 4 bases at V and 4 bases at J, with 22 bases between the two ends. The CDR3 contains 17 residues. CDR3 DNA: TGTGCCAGCAGTTGGCCCTTAGGTGGGAGAAAGACCTATGGCTACACCTTC. The encoded protein is CASSWPLGGRKTYGYTF.

Comments on this clonotype: A clone one base away is much larger, so this may be a read error. V and J are TRBV7-4 and TRBJ1-2; D gene ambiguous. CDR3 length: 17 residues. Germline loops: CDR1 SGHVT, CDR2 SQSDAQ. The CDR3, as DNA: TGTGCCAGCAGCTTGAGGACTTCAGCTCGAAAGACCTATGGCTACATCTTC. This encodes CASSLRTSARKTYGYIF.

This clonotype was counted ten times or more. V and J are TRBV3-1 and TRBJ2-1; D is unresolved. Between the trimmed V and J ends, which lost 1 base and 9 bases, there was a span of 16 bases. Germline values: CDR1 LGHDT, CDR2 YNNKEL (reference sequence). The CDR3 runs to 15 residues. DNA for the CDR3: TGTGCCAGCAGCCAAGCTAAGGGTCACTACGGTGAGCAGTTCTTC. It yields the protein CASSQAKGHYGEQFF.

This clonotype was seen at least ten times. The rearrangement links TRBV19 to TRBJ2-7; TRBD1 aligns across 8 bases. V lost 4 bases to trimming and J lost 0 bases; unmatched junction nucleotides: 2. In germline, CDR1 is LNHDA, CDR2 SQIVND (reference sequence). The CDR3 is made up of 14 amino acids. CDR3 sequence: CASSTGGYSYEQYF. As DNA, the CDR3 is TGTGCCAGTAGTACAGGGGGCTACTCCTACGAGCAGTACTTC.

This chain connects TRBV20-1 to TRBJ2-1; D call uncertain. Trimming stripped 6 bases from V and 4 bases from J, with 10 bases between. The germline CDR1 and CDR2 sequences are DFQATT and SNEGSKA (reference sequence). The CDR3 is made up of 12 amino acids. For the CDR3, the DNA is TGCAGTGCCGGTGGGCCTTACAATGAGCAGTTCTTC. It translates to CSAGGPYNEQFF.

This clonotype was seen more than once but under ten times. This could be a read error, since a much larger clone is one nucleotide away. The chain links TRBV4-1 to TRBJ1-5; 8 bases map to TRBD1. The CDR3 has 16 amino acids. After removal of 2 bases from V and 5 bases from J, the junction contained 8 bases not matched to a gene. Germline CDR1 reads MGHRA; CDR2 reads YSYEKL. The CDR3 spells CASSQNQGAVDQPQHF. DNA of the CDR3: TGCGCCAGCAGCCAAAACCAGGGGGCGGTTGATCAGCCCCAGCATTTT.

This chain links TRBV24-1 with TRBJ1-2; no reliable D call. This CDR3 contains 17 residues. Per the germline V gene, CDR1 is KGHDR and CDR2 is SFDVKD. V lost 5 bases and J 4 bases, leaving 22 bases between the germline ends. CDR3 sequence: CATSVQPSTRRTYGYTF. The CDR3 DNA follows: TGTGCCACCAGTGTACAGCCTAGTACCAGAAGGACCTATGGCTACACCTTC.

On this clonotype: With a much larger clone just one base away, this may be a read error. The V and J genes are TRBV24-1 and TRBJ2-1, with a weak D call TRBD2 (6 bases). Trimming removed 5 bases from V and 2 bases from J, with 12 bases in between. The CDR3 length is 15 residues. The V gene's germline CDR1 is KGHDR and CDR2 SFDVKD. The CDR3 here is CATSGFGSPYNEQFF. The DNA for the CDR3 is TGTGCCACCAGTGGTTTCGGGAGCCCCTACAATGAGCAGTTCTTC.

A single count supports this clonotype. A much more abundant neighbour one base away suggests this may be a read error. The conserved closing phenylalanine or tryptophan is absent in this CDR3, likely reflecting a read error. It is unclear where the CDR3 begins or ends on the DNA, so no DNA is shown, and the CDR3 is as TCRdb lists it. The rearrangement links TRBV5-4 to TRBJ2-5; TRBD1 is taken as the D call from the table, unchecked against the DNA. The CDR3 is 14 amino acids long, termini counted. Germline V gene data show CDR1 as SGHNT and CDR2 as YYREEE (reference sequence). The CDR3 reads CASSLAGGYYERYV.

A note on this clonotype: A much larger clone lies one base from this, so it may be a read error. V gene TRBV6-2 or TRBV6-3 combines with J gene TRBJ1-2; no clear D. The V end lost 2 bases, the J end lost 8 bases, and 12 bases lay between the germline ends. Germline assignment: CDR1 MNHEY and CDR2 SVGEGT. The CDR3 consists of 13 residues. This chain's CDR3 is CASSYEGIKGYTF. CDR3 coding DNA: TGTGCCAGCAGTTACGAAGGGATCAAAGGCTACACCTTC.

Points on this clonotype: At one end the junction does not follow the germline gene, possibly because of a read error. The V and J genes are TRBV28 and TRBJ1-3, with a possible D match to TRBD1 (6 bases). The CDR3 extends over 15 amino acids. The germline gives CDR1 MDHEN, CDR2 SYDVKM. The CDR3 here is CASIGGGNSGDTIYF. CDR3 nucleotide sequence: TGTGCCAGCATTGGGGGCGGCAACTCTGGAGACACCATATATTTT.

In this sample, this clonotype turned up many times. The chain has TRBV13 and TRBJ2-7; the D gene is possibly TRBD2 (6 bases). The CDR3 extends over 13 amino acids. Germline CDR1 and CDR2: PRHDT and FYEKMQ (reference sequence). Trimming left V 3 bases short and J 1 base short, with 7 bases between. Written as DNA, the CDR3 is TGTGCCAGCAGCTTGGGGAGGTCCTACGAGCAGTACTTC. This gives the protein CASSLGRSYEQYF. Variable domain in full (rest from reference TRBV13 and TRBJ2-7): AAGVIQSPRHLIKEKRETATLKCYPIPRHDTVYWYQQGPGQDPQFLISFYEKMQSDKGSIPDRFSAQQFSDYHSELNMSSLELGDSALYFCASSLGRSYEQYFGPGTRLTVT.

This clonotype was found many times. V gene TRBV2 combines with J gene TRBJ2-3, with 8 bases that match TRBD1. CDR3 length equals 15 residues. Germline loops: CDR1 SNHLY, CDR2 FYNNEI. Trimming at V came to 7 bases and at J to 5 bases, leaving 11 bases not matched to a gene. This CDR3 is CASTSPVTGGDTQYF. As DNA, the CDR3 is TGTGCCAGCACTTCCCCGGTTACAGGGGGAGATACGCAGTATTTT.

This clonotype was counted a few times. The chain's CDR3 is CASSLRLAGEETQYF. The DNA for the CDR3 is TGTGCCAGCAGCCTTCGACTAGCGGGGGAGGAGACCCAGTACTTC. This chain connects TRBV3-1 to TRBJ2-5, with 12 bases matching TRBD2. Per the germline V gene, CDR1 is LGHDT and CDR2 is YNNKEL (reference sequence). The CDR3 runs to 15 residues. With 4 bases clipped from V and 5 bases from J, the junction kept 5 bases outside the gene matches.

In the case of this clonotype: A much larger clone differs by one base, so this may be a read error. The chain joins TRBV9 to TRBJ2-1, with D unresolved. The CDR3 runs 17 residues. Germline V gene data show CDR1 as SGDLS and CDR2 as YYNGEE. CDR3 sequence reads: CANSVTGRFSLYNEQFF. In nucleotides, the CDR3 is TGTGCCAACAGCGTAACCGGCCGCTTTTCCCTCTACAATGAGCAGTTCTTC. Together with reference TRBV9 and TRBJ2-1, the CDR3 gives the full variable domain: DSGVTQTPKHLITATGQRVTLRCSPRSGDLSVYWYQQSLDQGLQFLIQYYNGEERAKGNILERFSAQQFPDLHSELNLSSLELGDSALYFCANSVTGRFSLYNEQFFGPGTRLTVL.

The chain links TRBV12-2 to TRBJ1-2. TRBV12-2 is described as a pseudogene. The CDR3 is 17 amino acids. CDR3 bases: TGTGCAAGTCGCCTTTTGTTGACTCCACGAGAGACCTATGGTTACACCTTC. This translates into CASRLLLTPRETYGYTF.

For this clonotype: Relative to the germline gene, one junction end is altered; a read error may explain this. The J gene is TRBJ2-7, the V gene TRBV6-2 or TRBV6-3; a weak D match, TRBD2 (5 bases). Germline values: CDR1 MNHEY, CDR2 SVGEGT. CDR3 size: 13 residues. CDR3: CAAQRGSSYEQYF. The CDR3 DNA sequence: TGTGCCGCCCAACGAGGGTCCTCCTATGAGCAGTACTTC.